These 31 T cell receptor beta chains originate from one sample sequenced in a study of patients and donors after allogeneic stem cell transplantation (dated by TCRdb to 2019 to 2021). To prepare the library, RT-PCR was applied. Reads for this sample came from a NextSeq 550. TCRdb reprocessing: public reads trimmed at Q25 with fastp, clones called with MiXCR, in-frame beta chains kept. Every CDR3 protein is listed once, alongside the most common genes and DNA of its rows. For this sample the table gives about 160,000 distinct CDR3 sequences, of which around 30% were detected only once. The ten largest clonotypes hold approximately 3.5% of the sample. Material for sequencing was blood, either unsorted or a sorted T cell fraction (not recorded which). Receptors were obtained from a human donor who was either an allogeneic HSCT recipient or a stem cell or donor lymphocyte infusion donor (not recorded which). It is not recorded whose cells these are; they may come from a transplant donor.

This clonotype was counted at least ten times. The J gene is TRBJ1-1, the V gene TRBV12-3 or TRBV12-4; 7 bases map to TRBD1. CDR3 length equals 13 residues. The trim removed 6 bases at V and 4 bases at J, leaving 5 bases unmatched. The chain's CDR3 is CASSKTGATEAFF. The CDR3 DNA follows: TGTGCCAGCAGCAAAACAGGGGCCACTGAAGCTTTCTTT.

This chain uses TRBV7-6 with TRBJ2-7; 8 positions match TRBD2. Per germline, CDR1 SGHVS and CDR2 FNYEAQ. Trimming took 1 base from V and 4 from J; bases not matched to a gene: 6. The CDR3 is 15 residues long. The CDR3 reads CASSLGQREFYEQYF. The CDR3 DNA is TGTGCCAGCAGCTTAGGGCAGCGGGAGTTTTACGAGCAGTACTTC.

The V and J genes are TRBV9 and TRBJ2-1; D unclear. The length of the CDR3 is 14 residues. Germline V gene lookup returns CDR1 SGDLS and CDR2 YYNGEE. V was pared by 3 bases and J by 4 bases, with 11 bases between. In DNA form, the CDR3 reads TGTGCCAGCAGCGGGGGTAGTATTTACAATGAGCAGTTCTTC. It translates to CASSGGSIYNEQFF. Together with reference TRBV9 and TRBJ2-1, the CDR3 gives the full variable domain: DSGVTQTPKHLITATGQRVTLRCSPRSGDLSVYWYQQSLDQGLQFLIQYYNGEERAKGNILERFSAQQFPDLHSELNLSSLELGDSALYFCASSGGSIYNEQFFGPGTRLTVL.

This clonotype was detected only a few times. The CDR3 DNA follows: TGTGCCAGCACCCAGAACAGAGTCCAGCCCCAGCATTTT. This gives the protein CASTQNRVQPQHF. The chain uses TRBV12-3 or TRBV12-4 and TRBJ1-5; no clear D gene. This CDR3 is 13 amino acids long. V lost 7 bases, J lost 7 bases, and 14 bases lay in between.

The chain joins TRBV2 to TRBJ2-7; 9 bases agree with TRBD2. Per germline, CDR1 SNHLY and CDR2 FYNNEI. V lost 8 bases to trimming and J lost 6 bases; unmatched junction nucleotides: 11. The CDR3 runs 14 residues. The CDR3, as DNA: TGTGCCAGCCAGCTGTGGACTAGCGACGGCGAGCAGTACTTC. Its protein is CASQLWTSDGEQYF.

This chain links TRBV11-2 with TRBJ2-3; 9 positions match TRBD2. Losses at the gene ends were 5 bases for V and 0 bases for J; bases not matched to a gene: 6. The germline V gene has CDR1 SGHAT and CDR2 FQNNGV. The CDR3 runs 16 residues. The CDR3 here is CASSPRLAASTDTQYF. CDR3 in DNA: TGTGCCAGCAGCCCCCGACTAGCGGCTAGCACAGATACGCAGTATTTT. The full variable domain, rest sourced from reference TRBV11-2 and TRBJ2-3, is EAGVAQSPRYKIIEKRQSVAFWCNPISGHATLYWYQQILGQGPKLLIQFQNNGVVDDSQLPKDRFSAERLKGVDSTLKIQPAKLEDSAVYLCASSPRLAASTDTQYFGPGTRLTVL.

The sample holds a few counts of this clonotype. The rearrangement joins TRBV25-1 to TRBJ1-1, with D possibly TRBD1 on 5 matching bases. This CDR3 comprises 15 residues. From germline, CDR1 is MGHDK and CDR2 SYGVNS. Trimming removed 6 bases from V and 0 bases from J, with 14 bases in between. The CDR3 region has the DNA TGTGCCAGCAGGCGGGGCTCAAGTATGAACACTGAAGCTTTCTTT. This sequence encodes CASRRGSSMNTEAFF. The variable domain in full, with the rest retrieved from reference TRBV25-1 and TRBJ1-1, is EADIYQTPRYLVIGTGKKITLECSQTMGHDKMYWYQQDPGMELHLIHYSYGVNSTEKGDLSSESTVSRIRTEHFPLTLESARPSHTSQYLCASRRGSSMNTEAFFGQGTRLTVV.

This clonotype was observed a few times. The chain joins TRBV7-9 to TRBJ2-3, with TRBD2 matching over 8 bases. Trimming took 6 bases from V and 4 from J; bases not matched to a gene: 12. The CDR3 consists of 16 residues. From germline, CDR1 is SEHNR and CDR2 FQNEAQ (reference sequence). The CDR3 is CASSSTPAGVADTQYF. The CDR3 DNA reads TGTGCCAGCAGTTCAACCCCAGCGGGAGTGGCAGATACGCAGTATTTT.

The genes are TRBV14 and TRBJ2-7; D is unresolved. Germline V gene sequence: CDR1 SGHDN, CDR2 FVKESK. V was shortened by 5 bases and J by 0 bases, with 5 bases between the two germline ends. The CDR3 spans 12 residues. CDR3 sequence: CASSISSYEQYF. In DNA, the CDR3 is TGTGCCAGCAGCATCAGCTCCTACGAGCAGTACTTC.

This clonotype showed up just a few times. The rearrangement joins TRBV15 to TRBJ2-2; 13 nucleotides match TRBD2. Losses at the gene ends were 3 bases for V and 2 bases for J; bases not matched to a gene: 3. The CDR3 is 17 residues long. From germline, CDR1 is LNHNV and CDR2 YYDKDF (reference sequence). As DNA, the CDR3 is TGTGCCACCAGCAGGGGACTAGCGGGAATTAACACCGGGGAGCTGTTTTTT. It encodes CATSRGLAGINTGELFF. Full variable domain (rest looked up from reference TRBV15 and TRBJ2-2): DAMVIQNPRYQVTQFGKPVTLSCSQTLNHNVMYWYQQKSSQAPKLLFHYYDKDFNNEADTPDNFQSRRPNTSFCFLDIRSPGLGDTAMYLCATSRGLAGINTGELFFGEGSRLTVL.

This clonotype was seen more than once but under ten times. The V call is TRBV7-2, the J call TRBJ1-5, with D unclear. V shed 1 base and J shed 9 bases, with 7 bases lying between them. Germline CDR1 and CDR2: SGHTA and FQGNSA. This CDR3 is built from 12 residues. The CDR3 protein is CASSLGFTPQHF. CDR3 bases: TGTGCCAGCAGCTTAGGTTTTACGCCCCAGCATTTT.

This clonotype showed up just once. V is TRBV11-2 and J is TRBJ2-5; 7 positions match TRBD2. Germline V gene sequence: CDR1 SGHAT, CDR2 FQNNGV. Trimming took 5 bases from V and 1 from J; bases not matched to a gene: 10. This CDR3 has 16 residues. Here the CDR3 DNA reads TGTGCCAGCAGCCCGAGAGCGGGATTGGCCCAAGAGACCCAGTACTTC. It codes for CASSPRAGLAQETQYF.

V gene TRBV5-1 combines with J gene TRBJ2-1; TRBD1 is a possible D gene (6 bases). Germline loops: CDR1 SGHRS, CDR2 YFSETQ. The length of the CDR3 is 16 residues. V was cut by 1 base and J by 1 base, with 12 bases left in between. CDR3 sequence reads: CASSLNPGVSYNEQFF. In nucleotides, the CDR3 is TGCGCCAGCAGCTTGAACCCAGGGGTGTCCTACAATGAGCAGTTCTTC.

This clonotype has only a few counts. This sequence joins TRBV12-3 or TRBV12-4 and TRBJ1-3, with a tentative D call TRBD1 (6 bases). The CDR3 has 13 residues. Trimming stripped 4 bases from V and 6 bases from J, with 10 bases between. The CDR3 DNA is TGTGCCAGCAGTTGGACAGATGAAAACACCATATATTTT. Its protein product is CASSWTDENTIYF.

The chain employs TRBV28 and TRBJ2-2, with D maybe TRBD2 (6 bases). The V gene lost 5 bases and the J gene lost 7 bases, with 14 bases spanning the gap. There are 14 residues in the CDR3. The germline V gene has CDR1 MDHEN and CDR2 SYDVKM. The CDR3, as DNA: TGTGCCAGCAGTACCCTATCTAGCGTCGGGGAGCTGTTTTTT. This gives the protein CASSTLSSVGELFF. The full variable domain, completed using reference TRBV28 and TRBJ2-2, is DVKVTQSSRYLVKRTGEKVFLECVQDMDHENMFWYRQDPGLGLRLIYFSYDVKMKEKGDIPEGYSVSREKKERFSLILESASTNQTSMYLCASSTLSSVGELFFGEGSRLTVL.

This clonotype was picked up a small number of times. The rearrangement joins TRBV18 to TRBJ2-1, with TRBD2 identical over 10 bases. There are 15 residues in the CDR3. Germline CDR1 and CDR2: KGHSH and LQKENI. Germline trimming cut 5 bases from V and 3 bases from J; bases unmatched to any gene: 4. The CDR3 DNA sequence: TGTGCCAGCTCAGCGCCTAGCGGGAGCTACAATGAGCAGTTCTTC. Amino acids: CASSAPSGSYNEQFF.

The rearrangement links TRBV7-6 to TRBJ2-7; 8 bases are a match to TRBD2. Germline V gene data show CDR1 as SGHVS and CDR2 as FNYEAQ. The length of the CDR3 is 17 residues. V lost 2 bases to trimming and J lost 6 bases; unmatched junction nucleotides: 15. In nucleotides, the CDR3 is TGTGCCAGCAGCTTAACACCTCCGGGACTAGTAGGGACCGAGCAGTACTTC. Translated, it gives CASSLTPPGLVGTEQYF.

The CDR3 spells CASSPSGKSYNEQFF. The CDR3 DNA sequence: TGTGCCAGCAGTCCAAGCGGGAAGTCCTACAATGAGCAGTTCTTC. J is TRBJ2-1 and V is TRBV6-2 or TRBV6-3; TRBD2 agrees at 7 bases. The germline V gene has CDR1 MNHEY and CDR2 SVGEGT. The length of the CDR3 is 15 residues. Germline trimming cut 5 bases from V and 1 base from J; bases unmatched to any gene: 5.

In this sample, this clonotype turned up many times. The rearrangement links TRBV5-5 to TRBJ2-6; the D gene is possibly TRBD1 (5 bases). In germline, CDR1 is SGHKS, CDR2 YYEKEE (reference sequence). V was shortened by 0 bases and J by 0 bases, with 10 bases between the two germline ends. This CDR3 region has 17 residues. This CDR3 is CASSLVLRGSGANVLTF. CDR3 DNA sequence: TGTGCCAGCAGCTTGGTCCTTAGGGGCTCTGGGGCCAACGTCCTGACTTTC. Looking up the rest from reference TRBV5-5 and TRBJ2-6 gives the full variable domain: DAGVTQSPTHLIKTRGQQVTLRCSPISGHKSVSWYQQVLGQGPQFIFQYYEKEERGRGNFPDRFSARQFPNYSSELNVNALLLGDSALYLCASSLVLRGSGANVLTFGAGSRLTVL.

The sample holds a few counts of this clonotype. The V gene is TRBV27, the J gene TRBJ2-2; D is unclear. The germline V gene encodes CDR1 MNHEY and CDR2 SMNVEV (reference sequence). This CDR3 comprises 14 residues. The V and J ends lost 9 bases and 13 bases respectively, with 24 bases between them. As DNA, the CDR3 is TGTGCCAGTTCACCTTTCGGGCAAGGACCATGGCTGTTTTTT. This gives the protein CASSPFGQGPWLFF.

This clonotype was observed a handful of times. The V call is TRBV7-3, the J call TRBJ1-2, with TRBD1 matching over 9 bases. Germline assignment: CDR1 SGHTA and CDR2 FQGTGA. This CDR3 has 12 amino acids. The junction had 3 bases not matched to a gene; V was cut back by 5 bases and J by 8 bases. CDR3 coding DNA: TGTGCCAGCAGCCCGGGACAGGGAGGCTACACCTTC. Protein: CASSPGQGGYTF.

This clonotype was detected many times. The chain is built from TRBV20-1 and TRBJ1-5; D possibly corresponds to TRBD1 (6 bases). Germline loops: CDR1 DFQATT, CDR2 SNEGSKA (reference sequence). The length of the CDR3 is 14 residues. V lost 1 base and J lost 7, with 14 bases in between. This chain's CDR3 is CSARVKGTRQPQHF. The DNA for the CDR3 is TGCAGTGCTAGAGTCAAGGGGACACGGCAGCCCCAGCATTTT.

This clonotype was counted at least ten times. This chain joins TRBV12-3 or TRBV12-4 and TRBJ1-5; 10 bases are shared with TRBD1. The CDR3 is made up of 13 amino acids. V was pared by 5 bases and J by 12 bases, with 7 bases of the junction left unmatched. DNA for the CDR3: TGTGCCAGCAGTCCGGACAGGGGGGGGGACCAGCATTTT. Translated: CASSPDRGGDQHF.

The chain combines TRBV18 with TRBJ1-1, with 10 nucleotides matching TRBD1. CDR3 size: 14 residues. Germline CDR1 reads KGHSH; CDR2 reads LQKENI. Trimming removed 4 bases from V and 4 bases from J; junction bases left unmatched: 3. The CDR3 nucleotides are TGTGCCAGCTCACTTGACAGGGGGCCCACTGAAGCTTTCTTT. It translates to CASSLDRGPTEAFF.

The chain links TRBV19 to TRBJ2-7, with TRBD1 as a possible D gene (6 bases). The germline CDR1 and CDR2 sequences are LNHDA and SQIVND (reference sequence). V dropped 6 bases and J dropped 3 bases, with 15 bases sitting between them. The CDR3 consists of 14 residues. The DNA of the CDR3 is TGTGCCAGTAGCCCTGCTTCGACAGGCTACGAGCAGTACTTC. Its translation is CASSPASTGYEQYF. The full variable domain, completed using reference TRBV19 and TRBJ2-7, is DGGITQSPKYLFRKEGQNVTLSCEQNLNHDAMYWYRQDPGQGLRLIYYSQIVNDFQKGDIAEGYSVSREKKESFPLTVTSAQKNPTAFYLCASSPASTGYEQYFGPGTRLTVT.

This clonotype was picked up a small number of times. The CDR3 bases are TGTGCCAGCAGCGACCGAGGCGAGCAGTACTTC. It yields the protein CASSDRGEQYF. The chain joins TRBV21-1 to TRBJ2-7. TRBV21-1 is shown as a pseudogene. This CDR3 contains 11 residues.

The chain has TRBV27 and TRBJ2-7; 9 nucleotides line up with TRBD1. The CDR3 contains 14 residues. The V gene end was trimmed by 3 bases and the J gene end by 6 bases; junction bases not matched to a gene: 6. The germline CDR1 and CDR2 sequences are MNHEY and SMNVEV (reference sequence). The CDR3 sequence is CASSFGTGSPEQYF. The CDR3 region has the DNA TGTGCCAGCAGTTTTGGGACAGGGTCTCCCGAGCAGTACTTC.

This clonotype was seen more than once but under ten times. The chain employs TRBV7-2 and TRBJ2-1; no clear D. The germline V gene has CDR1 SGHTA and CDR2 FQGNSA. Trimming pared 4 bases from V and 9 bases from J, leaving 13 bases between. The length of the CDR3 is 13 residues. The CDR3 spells CASSSSRESEQFF. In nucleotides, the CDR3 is TGTGCCAGCAGCTCTTCTAGAGAAAGTGAGCAGTTCTTC.

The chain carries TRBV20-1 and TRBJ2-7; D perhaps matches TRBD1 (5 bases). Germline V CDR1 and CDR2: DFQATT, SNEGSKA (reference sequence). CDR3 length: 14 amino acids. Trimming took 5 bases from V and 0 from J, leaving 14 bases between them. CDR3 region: CSAFGADFSYEQYF. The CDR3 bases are TGCAGTGCTTTTGGGGCGGATTTCTCCTACGAGCAGTACTTC.

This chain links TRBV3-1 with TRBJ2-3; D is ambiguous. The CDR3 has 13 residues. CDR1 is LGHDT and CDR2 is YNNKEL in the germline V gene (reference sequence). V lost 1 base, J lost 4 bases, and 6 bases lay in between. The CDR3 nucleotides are TGTGCCAGCAGCCAAGTACCGCCAGATACGCAGTATTTT. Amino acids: CASSQVPPDTQYF.

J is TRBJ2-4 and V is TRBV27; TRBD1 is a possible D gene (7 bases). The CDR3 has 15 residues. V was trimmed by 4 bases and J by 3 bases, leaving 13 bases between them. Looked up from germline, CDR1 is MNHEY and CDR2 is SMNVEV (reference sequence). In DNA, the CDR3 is TGTGCCAGCAGTTCGGAGGGGGCTAGCAAAAACATTCAGTACTTC. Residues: CASSSEGASKNIQYF.